This entry lists 4 T cell receptor beta chains sequenced from one sample in a study of regulatory T cells in long-lasting Graves disease. This sample's time point: persistent/refractory GD, antithyroid drugs over 5 years with positive TRAb. Scientists built the TCR library using RNA that was extracted from PBMCs. CDR3 regions were amplified by Arm-PCR using iRepertoire HTBI primers to build TCR beta libraries. TCRdb reprocessed the multiplex PCR reads via MiXCR and lists one record per CDR3 protein. The table includes hundreds of thousands of distinct CDR3 sequences, around 20% detected once. The material sequenced was peripheral blood mononuclear cells (PBMCs), taken when the disease was refractory, from a patient treated with antithyroid drugs. The receptors come from a female donor with Graves disease.

This chain uses TRBV5-6 with TRBJ1-1; D unresolved. The V and J ends lost 2 bases and 1 base respectively, with 6 bases between them. The CDR3 has 13 residues. Germline assignment: CDR1 SGHDT and CDR2 YYEEEE. CDR3 protein: CASSFIPNTEAFF. CDR3 DNA: TGTGCCAGCAGCTTTATACCGAACACTGAAGCTTTCTTT.

This clonotype was picked up a small number of times. This chain links TRBV15 with TRBJ1-5; no firm D call. The CDR3 is 14 amino acids. The V end was cut by 1 base, the J end by 5 bases, with 9 bases between. Germline V CDR1 and CDR2: LNHNV, YYDKDF (reference sequence). CDR3 protein: CATSRGWGDQPQHF. The CDR3 bases are TGTGCCACCAGCAGAGGGTGGGGAGATCAGCCCCAGCATTTT.

There are a few counts of this clonotype. V usage is TRBV2 and J usage is TRBJ2-3; D is possibly TRBD2 (6 bases). CDR3 size: 14 residues. Germline loops: CDR1 SNHLY, CDR2 FYNNEI. Trimming removed 7 bases from V and 3 bases from J, with 14 bases in between. The CDR3 coding sequence is TGTGCCAGCAAGAATCTGGAGGGGACAGATACGCAGTATTTT. As protein: CASKNLEGTDTQYF.

About this clonotype itself: A junction end diverges from the germline sequence, so it may reflect a read error. This chain uses TRBV15 with TRBJ2-7, with D perhaps being TRBD1 or TRBD2 (6 bases each). Germline V gene sequence: CDR1 LNHNV, CDR2 YYDKDF (reference sequence). The CDR3 runs 16 residues. The CDR3 DNA is TGTGCCACCAGCAGAGACGGGGGCACCAGCTCCTACGGGCAGTACTTC. Translated, it gives CATSRDGGTSSYGQYF.